The 25 T cell receptor beta chains presented below share a single source sample, sequenced in a study of blood T cells in healthy people across ages. A second PCR, run for 7 to 11 cycles, used a sample-barcoded 5' primer plus a J-beta primer mix. TCRdb recomputed calls from the 5' RACE reads with MiXCR, one row per CDR3 protein. The sample carries about 680,000 distinct CDR3 sequences, 49% recorded once. Sequenced: blood. The receptor set was obtained from a woman aged 55-69 years in good health.

Concerning this clonotype itself: A junction end diverges from the germline sequence, so it may reflect a read error. The chain has TRBV6-5 and TRBJ1-2; 7 bases fit TRBD1. Germline V gives CDR1 MNHEY, CDR2 SVGAGI. CDR3 length equals 14 residues. CDR3 nucleotide sequence: TGTGCCAGTAGTTCACAGGGGTTAGACTATGGCTACACCTTC. It specifies CASSSQGLDYGYTF.

V is TRBV20-1 and J is TRBJ2-1; D perhaps matches TRBD2 (7 bases). The assigned J gene may be wrong: the sequence end matches TRBJ2-7 better. Per germline, CDR1 DFQATT and CDR2 SNEGSKA (reference sequence). The CDR3 consists of 15 residues. The CDR3 loop is CSAEGETSSYNEQYF. The CDR3 DNA reads as TGCAGTGCTGAGGGGGAGACTAGCTCCTACAATGAGCAGTACTTC.

V is TRBV6-2 or TRBV6-3 and J is TRBJ2-5, with 7 bases lining up with TRBD1. CDR1 and CDR2 from the germline V gene are MNHEY and SVGEGT. V dropped 6 bases and J dropped 0; count of bases not matched to a gene: 10. The CDR3 has 16 residues. The DNA for the CDR3 is TGTGCCAGCAGAGATGGGACAGCGACGTACCAAGAGACCCAGTACTTC. It translates to CASRDGTATYQETQYF.

The chain combines TRBV4-2 with TRBJ1-5; D is undetermined. The CDR3 covers 15 residues. Germline CDR1 is LGHNA and CDR2 is YNFKEQ. Deletions cut 1 base from V and 2 bases from J, with 9 bases between. The CDR3 region is CASSQGSDGNQPQHF. For the CDR3, the DNA is TGTGCCAGCAGCCAAGGCTCGGACGGCAATCAGCCCCAGCATTTT.

To note about this clonotype: A junction boundary mismatches the germline segment, possibly from a read error. V is TRBV12-3 or TRBV12-4 and J is TRBJ1-1, with D possibly TRBD1 on 6 matching bases. The CDR3 spans 13 residues. CDR3 sequence: CASSLQGYTEAFF. The CDR3 coding sequence is TGCGCCAGCAGCCTACAGGGCTACACTGAAGCTTTCTTT.

This clonotype was recorded a few times. The V call is TRBV29-1, the J call TRBJ2-3; TRBD2 aligns across 10 bases. Germline CDR1 reads SQVTM; CDR2 reads ANQGSEA. The V segment lost 1 base and the J segment 8 bases; nucleotides outside the gene matches: 3. This CDR3 has 13 residues. The CDR3 sequence is CSVEATSGTTQYF. The CDR3 DNA reads TGCAGCGTTGAAGCCACTAGCGGGACTACGCAGTATTTT.

This clonotype was seen at least ten times. V is TRBV4-2 and J is TRBJ2-7; TRBD1 aligns across 8 bases. Germline V lookup: CDR1 LGHNA, CDR2 YNFKEQ. This CDR3 contains 15 residues. With 3 bases clipped from V and 3 bases from J, the junction kept 7 bases outside the gene matches. The CDR3 nucleotides are TGTGCCAGCAGCCAGGCCTCCGGACAGGGCTACGAGCAGTACTTC. Amino acid sequence: CASSQASGQGYEQYF.

The chain combines TRBV7-9 with TRBJ2-7; 8 bases are a match to TRBD1. V shed 2 bases, J shed 3 bases, and the junction held 6 bases outside the gene matches. The CDR3 is made up of 15 amino acids. Germline assignment: CDR1 SEHNR and CDR2 FQNEAQ (reference sequence). CDR3 in amino acids: CASSLNRGLIYEQYF. CDR3 nucleotide sequence: TGTGCCAGCAGCTTAAACAGGGGGTTGATCTACGAGCAGTACTTC.

J is TRBJ2-1 and V is TRBV5-1, with 12 bases matching TRBD2. After removal of 0 bases from V and 6 bases from J, the junction contained 4 bases not matched to a gene. Germline loops: CDR1 SGHRS, CDR2 YFSETQ. The CDR3 totals 16 residues. CDR3 sequence (DNA): TGCGCCAGCAGCTTGGCGGCTAGCGGGAGGGCCAATGAGCAGTTCTTC. Encoded protein: CASSLAASGRANEQFF.

The rearrangement links TRBV18 to TRBJ2-1; TRBD2 matches at 13 bases. This CDR3 spans 18 amino acids. V was pared by 4 bases and J by 7 bases, with 13 bases of the junction left unmatched. Germline V gene sequence: CDR1 KGHSH, CDR2 LQKENI. CDR3 region: CASSLSQSLAGGPNEQFF. Here the CDR3 DNA reads TGTGCCAGCTCACTCTCCCAATCACTAGCGGGAGGGCCGAATGAGCAGTTCTTC.

This chain uses TRBV20-1 with TRBJ2-7, with D possibly being TRBD2 (5 bases). V lost 3 bases and J 0 bases, leaving 9 bases between the germline ends. Germline lookup yields CDR1 DFQATT and CDR2 SNEGSKA (reference sequence). The CDR3 is 13 amino acids. The CDR3 here is CSARDFLSYEQYF. Here the CDR3 DNA reads TGCAGTGCTAGGGACTTTCTCTCCTACGAGCAGTACTTC.

J is TRBJ1-2 and V is TRBV7-3, with D tentatively TRBD1 (5 bases). With 5 bases removed from V and 3 bases from J, the gap between germline ends came to 13 bases. The CDR3 spans 14 residues. Germline-derived CDR1 and CDR2 are SGHTA and FQGTGA. In DNA, the CDR3 is TGTGCCAGCAGCCCCTGGGGGGGAGACTATGGCTACACCTTC. It specifies CASSPWGGDYGYTF. The full variable domain, its missing parts supplied by reference TRBV7-3 and TRBJ1-2, is GAGVSQTPSNKVTEKGKYVELRCDPISGHTALYWYRQSLGQGPEFLIYFQGTGAADDSGLPNDRFFAVRPEGSVSTLKIQRTERGDSAVYLCASSPWGGDYGYTFGSGTRLTVV.

The V and J genes are TRBV5-1 and TRBJ2-7; TRBD2 might be the D (5 bases). Germline V gives CDR1 SGHRS, CDR2 YFSETQ. The CDR3 has 16 residues. V gave up 0 bases and J gave up 0 bases, with 13 bases separating them. CDR3 residues: CASSLGGKPSSYEQYF. CDR3 nucleotides: TGCGCCAGCAGCTTGGGAGGGAAGCCGAGCTCCTACGAGCAGTACTTC.

The rearrangement links TRBV9 to TRBJ2-1; the match to TRBD2 covers 9 bases. The CDR3 runs 17 residues. V shed 0 bases, J shed 0 bases, and the junction held 4 bases outside the gene matches. Germline CDR1 reads SGDLS; CDR2 reads YYNGEE. The CDR3 DNA reads as TGTGCCAGCAGCGTAGGGCTAGCGGGGAGCTCCTACAATGAGCAGTTCTTC. This gives the protein CASSVGLAGSSYNEQFF.

V gene TRBV20-1 combines with J gene TRBJ2-1, with 10 bases lining up with TRBD2. The CDR3 runs to 15 residues. CDR1 and CDR2 from the germline V gene are DFQATT and SNEGSKA (reference sequence). V dropped 2 bases and J dropped 7; count of bases not matched to a gene: 8. In nucleotides, the CDR3 is TGCAGTGCTAGAACCGGACAGCGGGAGGGGAATGAGCAGTTCTTC. Translated: CSARTGQREGNEQFF.

This clonotype showed up just once. The chain carries TRBV6-6 and TRBJ2-7; 9 bases are shared with TRBD1. Germline CDR1 and CDR2: MNHNY and SVGAGI (reference sequence). This CDR3 comprises 14 residues. V trimming: 6 bases; J trimming: 5 bases; junction bases outside the gene matches: 8. In DNA form, the CDR3 reads TGTGCCAGCAGGCGCCGGGACAGGGTGAACGAGCAGTACTTC. Protein: CASRRRDRVNEQYF.

The chain links TRBV7-3 to TRBJ2-1; TRBD1 or TRBD2 may be the D gene (5 bases each). Looked up from germline, CDR1 is SGHTA and CDR2 is FQGTGA. V lost 5 bases and J lost 4, with 12 bases in between. The CDR3 loop spans 14 amino acids. The DNA of the CDR3 is TGTGCCAGCAGCGCCGGGACCCAGTACAATGAGCAGTTCTTC. Amino acids: CASSAGTQYNEQFF.

The rearrangement joins TRBV27 to TRBJ2-1; perhaps TRBD2 as D (6 bases). CDR1 and CDR2 (germline): MNHEY, SMNVEV (reference sequence). This CDR3 has 15 amino acids. V lost 6 bases and J lost 6, with 18 bases in between. The CDR3 region has the DNA TGTGCCAGCAGCTACGGGGGAGATGGTCGCAATGAGCAGTTCTTC. The encoded protein is CASSYGGDGRNEQFF.

The V gene is TRBV29-1, the J gene TRBJ1-2; TRBD1 matches 9 bases. The length of the CDR3 is 12 residues. Per germline, CDR1 SQVTM and CDR2 ANQGSEA. The CDR3 reads CCTGGINYGYTF. CDR3 in DNA: TGCTGTACAGGGGGCATAAACTATGGCTACACCTTC.

V usage is TRBV4-3 and J usage is TRBJ2-3; possibly TRBD2 for D (7 bases). The germline CDR1 and CDR2 sequences are LGHNA and YSLEER. The V and J ends lost 0 bases and 3 bases respectively, with 19 bases between them. There are 18 residues in the CDR3. The CDR3 loop is CASSQDLQGGQWTDTQYF. The CDR3 DNA follows: TGCGCCAGCAGCCAAGATTTACAGGGAGGGCAGTGGACAGATACGCAGTATTTT.

This chain joins TRBV10-3 and TRBJ2-1, with D hard to call. The CDR3 length is 14 residues. Germline V gives CDR1 ENHRY, CDR2 SYGVKD. Between the trimmed V and J ends, which lost 2 bases and 6 bases, there was a span of 11 bases. CDR3 in DNA: TGTGCCATCAGTGAGAAAGTCTCTCTCAATGAGCAGTTCTTC. It encodes CAISEKVSLNEQFF.

V usage is TRBV28 and J usage is TRBJ2-4; 15 nucleotides match TRBD2. The germline V gene encodes CDR1 MDHEN and CDR2 SYDVKM. This CDR3 has 19 residues. Losses at the gene ends were 7 bases for V and 1 base for J; bases not matched to a gene: 11. CDR3 nucleotide sequence: TGTGCCAGCACCCGAACCAGGACTAGCGGGAGGGGGGCCAAAAACATTCAGTACTTC. Protein sequence: CASTRTRTSGRGAKNIQYF.

This clonotype turned up a few times. The genes are TRBV20-1 and TRBJ1-5, with unresolved D. CDR3 length: 13 amino acids. V lost 6 bases and J 4 bases, leaving 13 bases between the germline ends. Germline CDR1 reads DFQATT; CDR2 reads SNEGSKA (reference sequence). CDR3 coding DNA: TGCAGTGCCCCTGGTTGGGGTAATCAGCCCCAGCATTTT. It encodes CSAPGWGNQPQHF.

This rearrangement joins TRBV7-3 to TRBJ2-7; D might be TRBD2 (6 bases). The last part of the DNA fits TRBJ2-5 better; the J call may be wrong. CDR3 length: 14 residues. CDR1 and CDR2 (germline): SGHTA, FQGTGA. The CDR3 loop is CASSPQDAGETQYF. The DNA of the CDR3 is TGTGCCAGCAGCCCCCAGGACGCGGGGGAGACCCAGTACTTC.

This clonotype was counted only a few times. V and J are TRBV20-1 and TRBJ2-7; 9 bases map to TRBD2. The germline V gene has CDR1 DFQATT and CDR2 SNEGSKA (reference sequence). CDR3 length: 14 residues. Trimming removed 0 bases from V and 3 bases from J; junction bases left unmatched: 3. The CDR3 DNA reads as TGCAGTGCTAGAGAACTACTAGCGGGCTACGAGCAGTACTTC. Protein product: CSARELLAGYEQYF.